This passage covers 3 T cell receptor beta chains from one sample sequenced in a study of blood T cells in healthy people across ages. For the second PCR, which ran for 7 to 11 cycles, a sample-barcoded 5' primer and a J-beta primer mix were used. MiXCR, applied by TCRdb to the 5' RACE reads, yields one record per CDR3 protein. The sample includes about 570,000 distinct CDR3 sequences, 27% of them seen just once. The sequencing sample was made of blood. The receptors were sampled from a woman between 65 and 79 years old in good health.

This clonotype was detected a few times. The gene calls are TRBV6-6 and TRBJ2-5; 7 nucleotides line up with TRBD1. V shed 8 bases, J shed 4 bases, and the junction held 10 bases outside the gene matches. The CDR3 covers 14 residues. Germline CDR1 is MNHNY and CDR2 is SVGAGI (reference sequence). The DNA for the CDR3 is TGTGCCAGCGGCTCGTGGGCAGGGGGAGAGACCCAGTACTTC. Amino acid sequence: CASGSWAGGETQYF.

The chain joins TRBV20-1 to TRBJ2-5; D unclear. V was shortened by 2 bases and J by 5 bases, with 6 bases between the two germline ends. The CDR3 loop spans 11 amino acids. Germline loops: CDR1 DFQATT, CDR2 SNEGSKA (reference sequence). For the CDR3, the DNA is TGCAGTGCTAGACCCCGGGAGACCCAGTACTTC. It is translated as CSARPRETQYF.

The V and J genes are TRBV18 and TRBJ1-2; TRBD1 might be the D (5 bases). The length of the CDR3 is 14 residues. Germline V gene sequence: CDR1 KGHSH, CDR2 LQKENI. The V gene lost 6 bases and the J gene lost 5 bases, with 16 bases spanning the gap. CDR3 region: CASSLGDGSYGYTF. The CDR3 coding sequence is TGTGCCAGCTCTCTCGGGGACGGCTCTTATGGCTACACCTTC.